The clone carrying this TCR beta chain was seen a handful of times. This sample is part of a study of shared T cell receptors in the human thymus. Trimming took 2 bases from V and 9 from J, leaving 11 bases between them. The CDR3 is made up of 13 amino acids. The germline V gene has CDR1 MNHEY and CDR2 SVGAGI. Some clones are missing from TCRdb's copy, which holds only in-frame ones; the method was immunoSEQ multiplex PCR. The sample has hundreds of thousands of clones; roughly 86% are singletons. These data were also filed under a second study, of human thymus T cells. That publication notes: Immunologically healthy infants in Finland undergoing congenital heart defect surgery were the donors. Surgeons resected thymus tissue during corrective heart surgery. There were highly overlapping thymic repertoires among unrelated individuals, as related research reported.

Sequencing used thymocytes. The TCR sequence derives from a boy under two years old with a congenital heart defect. The V gene is TRBV6-5, the J gene TRBJ2-1; a weak D match, TRBD2 (5 bases). For the CDR3, the DNA is TGTGCCAGCAGTTACCCCTCTAGCCCTGAGCAGTTCTTC. This encodes CASSYPSSPEQFF.